This T cell receptor beta chain was retrieved from a study of cytomegalovirus exposure and HLA in healthy donors. Researchers ran the PCR with 60 Vbeta and 13 Jbeta primers. Profiling relied on immunoSEQ multiplex PCR, and the TCRdb table lists in-frame clones only, not all of them. The sample holds 150,000 to 200,000 clones, 85% to 90% seen once. Germline V lookup: CDR1 WNHNN, CDR2 SYGVQD (reference sequence). The V gene lost 8 bases and the J gene lost 4 bases, with 9 bases spanning the gap. The CDR3 extends over 12 amino acids. The sequenced sample was PBMCs. This receptor was identified in a woman younger than 30 in good health and CMV-seronegative. The J gene is TRBJ2-1, the V gene TRBV10-1; maybe TRBD2 (5 bases). The DNA for the CDR3 is TGCGCCAGCGCGGGTCAGTACAATGAGCAGTTCTTC. This encodes CASAGQYNEQFF.